This T cell receptor beta chain derives from a study of molecular identifiers for immune sequencing clone quantification. The overall study: Four portions were sequenced after RNA from approximately 22,000 or 94,000 naive CD8 cells was split five ways in replicates.

There are many counts of this clonotype. The CDR3 covers 14 residues. Germline-derived CDR1 and CDR2 are SGHDN and FVKESK. V lost 4 bases and J 6 bases, leaving 16 bases between the germline ends. Libraries used 20,000 to 1,000,000 sorted naive CD8 T cells and 10%, 30% or 50% RNA input. TCRdb re-called the PCR reads with MiXCR, one entry per CDR3 protein. The repertoire has roughly 320,000 distinct CDR3 sequences, roughly a quarter of them found once; the top ten carry around 0.7%. J is TRBJ2-7 and V is TRBV14; D is possibly TRBD2 (5 bases). The sequencing input was naive CD8+ T cells from blood, with Jurkat cell RNA spiked in. Documented subset: FACS-sorted CD8+CD4-CCR7+CD45RA+ naive T cells. The TCR originated in a human donor in good health. Some libraries in this study had Jurkat cell RNA spiked in. CDR3 bases: TGTGCCAGCAGCCGGGAGTCGTCCCACTCCGAGCAGTACTTC. Protein product: CASSRESSHSEQYF.